This T cell receptor (beta chain) stems from a study of blood T cell repertoires in COVID-19. Clones were sequenced by immunoSEQ multiplex PCR, and TCRdb holds only the in-frame ones, with some missing. The profile shows 55,000 to 65,000 clones, 79% of them singletons. V lost 6 bases and J lost 7, with 12 bases in between. CDR1 SNHLY and CDR2 FYNNEI come from the germline V gene. The CDR3 extends over 13 amino acids. Sequencing input: peripheral blood. The rearrangement uses TRBV2 and TRBJ1-4, with D possibly matching TRBD1 (5 bases). The TCR sequence derives from a man aged 55 to 70 with acute or convalescent COVID-19. As DNA, the CDR3 is TGTGCCAGCAGGGGGAGGGGAGGTGAAAAACTGTTTTTT. Residues: CASRGRGGEKLFF.